Below, 5 T cell receptor beta chains from the same sample are listed, as sequenced in a study of T cell responses to AZD1222 COVID-19 vaccine. Data came from immunoSEQ multiplex PCR; TCRdb stores just in-frame clones and leaves some out. The sample lists 100,000 to 150,000 clones, around 90% occurring once. The source was peripheral blood, collected on day 0 of AZD1222 vaccination. These receptors originate from an adult in good health.

The gene calls are TRBV11-3 and TRBJ2-7; 9 bases align to TRBD1. The trim removed 1 base at V and 1 base at J, leaving 2 bases unmatched. CDR3 length equals 15 residues. CDR1 is SGHNT, CDR2 YENEEA, per germline. The CDR3: CASSLGQGESYEQYF. Written as DNA, the CDR3 is TGTGCCAGCAGCTTAGGACAGGGGGAGTCCTACGAGCAGTACTTC.

This chain links TRBV10-1 with TRBJ2-1; possible D gene TRBD2, 6 bases. The germline CDR1 and CDR2 sequences are WNHNN and SYGVQD (reference sequence). The CDR3 runs to 15 residues. The V gene lost 3 bases and the J gene lost 0 bases, with 9 bases spanning the gap. The CDR3 sequence is CASSDAGYSYNEQFF. Here the CDR3 DNA reads TGCGCCAGCAGTGACGCGGGATACTCCTACAATGAGCAGTTCTTC.

The chain employs TRBV11-2 and TRBJ2-3; the match to TRBD2 covers 9 bases. CDR1 SGHAT and CDR2 FQNNGV come from the germline V gene. The junction had 8 bases not matched to a gene; V was cut back by 5 bases and J by 2 bases. The CDR3 runs to 16 residues. CDR3 residues: CASSPSGVTSTDTQYF. The CDR3 DNA reads as TGTGCCAGCAGCCCTAGCGGGGTAACCTCCACAGATACGCAGTATTTT.

V usage is TRBV11-2 and J usage is TRBJ2-1, with TRBD2 matching 12 bases. Germline CDR1 SGHAT, CDR2 FQNNGV. The CDR3 has 15 amino acids. After removal of 4 bases from V and 10 bases from J, the junction contained 8 bases not matched to a gene. CDR3 coding DNA: TGTGCCAGCAGCTCCCAAGGACTAGCGGGATCGGAGCAGTTCTTC. Translation: CASSSQGLAGSEQFF.

The chain recombines TRBV7-6 with TRBJ1-4, with a possible D match to TRBD1 (5 bases). Deletions cut 1 base from V and 5 bases from J, with 11 bases between. The germline V gene encodes CDR1 SGHVS and CDR2 FNYEAQ. This CDR3 has 15 amino acids. The CDR3 loop is CASSLVGERNEKLFF. The CDR3 nucleotides are TGTGCCAGCAGCTTAGTAGGGGAAAGGAATGAAAAACTGTTTTTT.